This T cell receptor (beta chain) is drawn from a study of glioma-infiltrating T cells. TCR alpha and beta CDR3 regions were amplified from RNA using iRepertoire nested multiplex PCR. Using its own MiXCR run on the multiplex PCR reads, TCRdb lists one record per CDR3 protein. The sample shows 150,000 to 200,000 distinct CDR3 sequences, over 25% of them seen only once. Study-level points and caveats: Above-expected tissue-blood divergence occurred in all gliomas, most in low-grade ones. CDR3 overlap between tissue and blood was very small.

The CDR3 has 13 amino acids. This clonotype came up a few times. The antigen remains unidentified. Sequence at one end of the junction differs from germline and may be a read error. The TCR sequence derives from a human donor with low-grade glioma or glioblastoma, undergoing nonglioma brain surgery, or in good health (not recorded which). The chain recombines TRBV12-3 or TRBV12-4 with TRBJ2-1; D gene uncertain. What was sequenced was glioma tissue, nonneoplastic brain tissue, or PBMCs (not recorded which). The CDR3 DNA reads TGTGCCGGCAGTCGTATCCGGGACAATGAGCAGTTCTTC. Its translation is CAGSRIRDNEQFF.